The 9 T cell receptor beta chains below all came from one sample that was sequenced in a study of CD8+CD57+ T cells in acquired aplastic anemia. Genomic DNA constituted the template upon which TCR beta VDJ and CDR3 profiling was performed. Via MiXCR, TCRdb re-called the reads, giving one row per CDR3 protein. This sample yields around 140,000 distinct CDR3 sequences, of which 41% are seen a single time; roughly 8.9% belongs to the top ten. The sequenced sample consisted of sorted CD4+, CD8+, or CD8+CD57+ T cells (not recorded which) from PBMCs. These receptors all stem from a human donor in good health, serving as a control.

The chain combines TRBV20-1 with TRBJ2-7, with 10 bases lining up with TRBD1. CDR3 length: 16 amino acids. The germline V gene encodes CDR1 DFQATT and CDR2 SNEGSKA (reference sequence). The V gene end was trimmed by 2 bases and the J gene end by 0 bases; junction bases not matched to a gene: 7. CDR3 sequence reads: CSARRRDRGFSYEQYF. CDR3 DNA: TGCAGTGCTAGACGAAGGGACAGGGGCTTCTCCTACGAGCAGTACTTC.

The chain uses TRBV2 and TRBJ1-1, with no clear D. Germline-derived CDR1 and CDR2 are SNHLY and FYNNEI. The CDR3 contains 13 residues. Trimming removed 7 bases at V and 0 bases at J, with 9 bases between. This CDR3 is CASITELNTEAFF. The DNA for the CDR3 is TGTGCCAGCATTACGGAGTTGAACACTGAAGCTTTCTTT.

This clonotype was picked up one time. At one of its ends the junction is not consistent with the germline gene, which may arise from a read error. The J gene is TRBJ2-6, the V gene TRBV29-1, with D perhaps TRBD1 (5 bases). The germline CDR1 and CDR2 sequences are SQVTM and ANQGSEA. The CDR3 loop spans 16 amino acids. As DNA, the CDR3 is TGCAGCGTTTCCGAACACCAAGTAGGTGGGGCCAACGTCCTGACCTTC. Translation: CSVSEHQVGGANVLTF. Supplemented by reference TRBV29-1 and TRBJ2-6, the full variable domain reads SAVISQKPSRDICQRGTSLTIQCQVDSQVTMMFWYRQQPGQSLTLIATANQGSEATYESGFVIDKFPISRPNLTFSTLTVSNMSPEDSSIYLCSVSEHQVGGANVLTFGAGSRLTVL.

This clonotype was recorded at least ten times. The chain recombines TRBV20-1 with TRBJ1-5; 8 bases fit TRBD1. Germline loops: CDR1 DFQATT, CDR2 SNEGSKA (reference sequence). V lost 3 bases, J lost 5 bases, and 3 bases stayed unmatched. The CDR3 extends over 13 amino acids. The CDR3 DNA sequence: TGCAGTGCTAGTGCAGGGGGCGATCAGCCCCAGCATTTT. This gives the protein CSASAGGDQPQHF.

In this sample, this clonotype turned up many times. The V call is TRBV6-5, the J call TRBJ2-5, with D possibly matching TRBD2 (5 bases). Germline values: CDR1 MNHEY, CDR2 SVGAGI. Trimming cost V 0 bases and J 5 bases, with 7 bases left between them. CDR3 size: 13 residues. CDR3 coding DNA: TGTGCCAGCAGTTACTCCTGGGAGGAGACCCAGTACTTC. Protein sequence: CASSYSWEETQYF.

Details on this clonotype: A read error may explain this, as a much larger clone is one base away. The chain couples TRBV5-1 to TRBJ2-3; 7 positions agree with TRBD1. The J call may be in error: the DNA end matches TRBJ1-5 better. Germline V gene lookup returns CDR1 SGHRS and CDR2 YFSETQ. The CDR3 spans 16 residues. The CDR3 bases are TGCGCCAGCAGCTTGGCAGGGGGGCCTAGCACAGATACGCAGCATTTT. This codes for CASSLAGGPSTDTQHF.

CDR3 DNA: TGTGCCAGCAGTTTGAGCCCAGTCTATGAGCAGTTCTTC. Its protein is CASSLSPVYEQFF. This chain links TRBV2 with TRBJ2-1; D uncertain. This CDR3 is 13 amino acids long. Germline assignment: CDR1 SNHLY and CDR2 FYNNEI. Trimming left V 5 bases short and J 8 bases short, with 13 bases between.

This clonotype was detected ten times or more. The V call is TRBV3-1, the J call TRBJ2-7, with 9 bases lining up with TRBD2. This CDR3 comprises 16 residues. V trimming: 0 bases; J trimming: 2 bases; junction bases outside the gene matches: 5. Germline-derived CDR1 and CDR2 are LGHDT and YNNKEL (reference sequence). The CDR3 nucleotides read TGTGCCAGCAGCCAAGATGAATTAGCGGGAGCCTACGAGCAGTACTTC. Translation gives CASSQDELAGAYEQYF.

This clonotype was observed at least ten times. The gene calls are TRBV6-1 and TRBJ1-6; D unresolved. Germline-derived CDR1 and CDR2 are MNHNS and SASEGT. The V end was cut by 0 bases, the J end by 10 bases, with 10 bases between. The CDR3 runs 14 residues. DNA for the CDR3: TGTGCCAGCAGTGAAGCTGGGAGTCCCTCACCCCTCCACTTT. This translates into CASSEAGSPSPLHF.